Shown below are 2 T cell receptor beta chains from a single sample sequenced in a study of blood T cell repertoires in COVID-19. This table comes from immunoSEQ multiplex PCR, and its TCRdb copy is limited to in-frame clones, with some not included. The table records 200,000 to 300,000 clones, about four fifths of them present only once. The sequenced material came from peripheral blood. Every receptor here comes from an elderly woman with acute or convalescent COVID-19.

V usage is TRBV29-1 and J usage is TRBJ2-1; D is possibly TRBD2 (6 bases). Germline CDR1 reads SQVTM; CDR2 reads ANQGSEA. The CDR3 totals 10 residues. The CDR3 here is CSAGQNEQFF. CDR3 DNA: TGCAGTGCGGGGCAGAATGAGCAGTTCTTC.

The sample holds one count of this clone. The CDR3 DNA sequence: TGTGCCAGCAGTTTATCACCCCTCAGGGGCGGCGATGGCTACACCTTC. Amino acid sequence: CASSLSPLRGGDGYTF. V gene TRBV28 combines with J gene TRBJ1-2; TRBD1 is a possible D gene (6 bases). This CDR3 comprises 16 residues. Germline-derived CDR1 and CDR2 are MDHEN and SYDVKM. The V end was cut by 1 base, the J end by 6 bases, with 18 bases between.